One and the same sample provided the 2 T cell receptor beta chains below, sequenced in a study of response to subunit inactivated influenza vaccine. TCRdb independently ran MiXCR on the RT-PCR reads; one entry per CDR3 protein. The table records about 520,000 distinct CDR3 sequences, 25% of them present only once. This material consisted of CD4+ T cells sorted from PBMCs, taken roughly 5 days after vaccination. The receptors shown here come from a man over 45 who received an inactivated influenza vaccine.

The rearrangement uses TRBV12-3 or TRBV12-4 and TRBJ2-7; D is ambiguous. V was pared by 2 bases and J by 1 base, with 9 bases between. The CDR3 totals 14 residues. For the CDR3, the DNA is TGTGCCAGCAGTTTACGTCTAGGTTCCTACGAGCAGTACTTC. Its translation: CASSLRLGSYEQYF.

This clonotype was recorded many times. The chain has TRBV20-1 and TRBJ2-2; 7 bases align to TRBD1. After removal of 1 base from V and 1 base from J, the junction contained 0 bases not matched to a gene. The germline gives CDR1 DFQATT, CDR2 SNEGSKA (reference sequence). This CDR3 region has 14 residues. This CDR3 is CSARGQGNTGELFF. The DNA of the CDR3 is TGCAGTGCTAGAGGACAGGGGAACACCGGGGAGCTGTTTTTT.